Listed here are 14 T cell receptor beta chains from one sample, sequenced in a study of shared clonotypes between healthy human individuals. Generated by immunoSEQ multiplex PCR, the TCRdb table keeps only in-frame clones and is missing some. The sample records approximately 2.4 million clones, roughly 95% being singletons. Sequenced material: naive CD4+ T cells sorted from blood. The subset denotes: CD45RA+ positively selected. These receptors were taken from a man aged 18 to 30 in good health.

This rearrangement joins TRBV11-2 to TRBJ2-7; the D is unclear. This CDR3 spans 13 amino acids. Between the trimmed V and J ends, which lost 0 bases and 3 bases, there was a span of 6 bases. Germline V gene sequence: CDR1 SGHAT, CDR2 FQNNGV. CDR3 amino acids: CASSLDGDYEQYF. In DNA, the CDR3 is TGTGCCAGCAGCTTAGACGGTGACTACGAGCAGTACTTC.

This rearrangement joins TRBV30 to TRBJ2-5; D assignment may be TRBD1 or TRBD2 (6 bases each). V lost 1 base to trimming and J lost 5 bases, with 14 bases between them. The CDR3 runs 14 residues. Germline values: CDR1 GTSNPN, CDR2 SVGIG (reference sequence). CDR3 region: CAWSAGGGWETQYF. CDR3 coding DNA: TGTGCCTGGAGTGCCGGGGGCGGCTGGGAGACCCAGTACTTC. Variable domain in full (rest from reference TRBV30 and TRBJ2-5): SQTIHQWPATLVQPVGSPLSLECTVEGTSNPNLYWYRQAAGRGLQLLFYSVGIGQISSEVPQNLSASRPQDRQFILSSKKLLLSDSGFYLCAWSAGGGWETQYFGPGTRLLVL.

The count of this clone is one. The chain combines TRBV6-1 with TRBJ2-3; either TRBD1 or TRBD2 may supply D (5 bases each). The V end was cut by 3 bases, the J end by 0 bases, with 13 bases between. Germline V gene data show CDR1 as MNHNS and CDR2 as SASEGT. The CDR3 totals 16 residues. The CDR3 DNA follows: TGTGCCAGCAGTGATCACGGGGCCATTAGCACAGATACGCAGTATTTT. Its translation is CASSDHGAISTDTQYF.

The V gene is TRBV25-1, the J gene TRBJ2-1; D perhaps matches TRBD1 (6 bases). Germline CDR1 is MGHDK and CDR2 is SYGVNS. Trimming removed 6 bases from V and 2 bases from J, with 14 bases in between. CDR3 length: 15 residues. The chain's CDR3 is CASRPGQIAYNEQFF. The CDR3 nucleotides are TGTGCCAGCAGACCGGGACAAATCGCCTACAATGAGCAGTTCTTC. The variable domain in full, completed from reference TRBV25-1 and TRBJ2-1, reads EADIYQTPRYLVIGTGKKITLECSQTMGHDKMYWYQQDPGMELHLIHYSYGVNSTEKGDLSSESTVSRIRTEHFPLTLESARPSHTSQYLCASRPGQIAYNEQFFGPGTRLTVL.

CDR3 protein: CSAFTGYGYTF. In DNA, the CDR3 is TGCAGTGCTTTTACAGGTTATGGCTACACCTTC. This chain connects TRBV20-1 to TRBJ1-2, with a weak D call TRBD1 (5 bases). The germline V gene has CDR1 DFQATT and CDR2 SNEGSKA (reference sequence). The V gene lost 5 bases and the J gene lost 5 bases, with 9 bases spanning the gap. CDR3 length equals 11 residues.

The CDR3 spells CASTGTTESNQPQHF. CDR3 DNA: TGTGCCAGCACGGGGACCACAGAAAGCAATCAGCCCCAGCATTTT. The chain combines TRBV2 with TRBJ1-5, with a possible D match to TRBD1 (5 bases). With 7 bases removed from V and 1 base from J, the gap between germline ends came to 14 bases. The germline CDR1 and CDR2 sequences are SNHLY and FYNNEI. CDR3 size: 15 residues.

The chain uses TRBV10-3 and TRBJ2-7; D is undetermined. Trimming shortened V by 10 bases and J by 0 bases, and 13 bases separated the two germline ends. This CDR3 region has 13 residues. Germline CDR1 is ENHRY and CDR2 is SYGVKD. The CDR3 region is CATWASDSYEQYF. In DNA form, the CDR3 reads TGTGCCACCTGGGCGAGTGACTCCTACGAGCAGTACTTC.

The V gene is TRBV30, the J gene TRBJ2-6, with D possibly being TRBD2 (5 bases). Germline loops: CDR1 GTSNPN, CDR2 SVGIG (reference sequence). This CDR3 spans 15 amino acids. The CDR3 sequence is CASTPSQSGANVLTF. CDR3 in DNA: TGTGCTTCAACCCCTAGCCAGTCTGGGGCCAACGTCCTGACTTTC.

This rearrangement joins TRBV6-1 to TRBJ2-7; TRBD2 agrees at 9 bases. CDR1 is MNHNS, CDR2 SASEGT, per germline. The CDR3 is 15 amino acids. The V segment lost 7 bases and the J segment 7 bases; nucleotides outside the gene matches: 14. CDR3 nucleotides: TGTGCCAGCACCACCCTATTGGGGCTAGCGGGGGAGCAGTACTTC. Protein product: CASTTLLGLAGEQYF.

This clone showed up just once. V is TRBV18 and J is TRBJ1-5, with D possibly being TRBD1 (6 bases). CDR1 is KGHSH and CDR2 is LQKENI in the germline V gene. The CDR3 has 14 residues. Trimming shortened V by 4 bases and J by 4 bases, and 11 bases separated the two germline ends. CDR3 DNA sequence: TGTGCCAGCTCACGGAACAGGGAGAATCAGCCCCAGCATTTT. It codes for CASSRNRENQPQHF.

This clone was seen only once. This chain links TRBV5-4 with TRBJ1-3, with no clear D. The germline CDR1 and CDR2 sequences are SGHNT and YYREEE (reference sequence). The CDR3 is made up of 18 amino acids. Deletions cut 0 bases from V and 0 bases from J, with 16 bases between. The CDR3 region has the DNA TGTGCCAGCAGCTTGGGGCCCCCGGGGATCATCTCTGGAAACACCATATATTTT. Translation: CASSLGPPGIISGNTIYF.

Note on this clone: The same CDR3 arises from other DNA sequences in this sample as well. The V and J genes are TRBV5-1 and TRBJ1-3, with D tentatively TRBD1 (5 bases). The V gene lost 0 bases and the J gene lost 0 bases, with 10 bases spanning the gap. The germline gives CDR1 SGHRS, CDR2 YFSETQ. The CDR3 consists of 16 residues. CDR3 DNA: TGCGCCAGCAGCTTGGCCGGGACCCACTCTGGAAACACCATATATTTT. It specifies CASSLAGTHSGNTIYF.

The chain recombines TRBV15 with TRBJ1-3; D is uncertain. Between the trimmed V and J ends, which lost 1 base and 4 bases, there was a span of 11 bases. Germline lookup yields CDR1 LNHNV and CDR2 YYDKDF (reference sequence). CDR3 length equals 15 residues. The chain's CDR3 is CATSRARGGGNTIYF. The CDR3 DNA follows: TGTGCCACCAGCAGAGCGAGAGGAGGAGGAAACACCATATATTTT.

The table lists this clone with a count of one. CDR3 sequence reads: CASMDWNEQFF. For the CDR3, the DNA is TGTGCCAGCATGGACTGGAATGAGCAGTTCTTC. This sequence joins TRBV6-1 and TRBJ2-1, with a weak D call TRBD2 (5 bases). This CDR3 is 11 amino acids long. Germline V CDR1 and CDR2: MNHNS, SASEGT. The germline V and J ends were trimmed by 7 bases and 7 bases, with 8 bases remaining between them.